This is a list of T cell receptor beta chains from one sample in a study of STAT5B mutations in CD4+ large granular lymphocyte leukemia. Generated by immunoSEQ multiplex PCR, the TCRdb table keeps only in-frame clones and is missing some. The sample consists of just under 35,000 clones, roughly two thirds of them appearing once. Sequenced sample: CD4+ T cells from blood buffy coats. The receptors here all came from a human donor in good health. Both conserved end residues are part of each CDR3. Fields, in order: J gene, V gene, CDR3 protein.

j_gene: TRBJ1-2; v_gene: TRBV23-1; CDR3aa: CASSLPRKTASNYGYTF
j_gene: TRBJ1-2; v_gene: TRBV7-2; CDR3aa: CASSHDGNYGYTF
j_gene: TRBJ2-7; v_gene: TRBV11-2; CDR3aa: CASTLRRDEQYF
j_gene: TRBJ2-7; v_gene: TRBV15; CDR3aa: CATSRDPRPGQGNNEQYF
j_gene: TRBJ1-2; v_gene: TRBV7-9; CDR3aa: CASSSHNYGYTF
j_gene: TRBJ2-5; v_gene: TRBV14; CDR3aa: CASSQDQTIRQTQYF
j_gene: TRBJ2-7; v_gene: TRBV10-1; CDR3aa: CASSETQGKRMGYEQYF
j_gene: TRBJ2-7; v_gene: TRBV7-9; CDR3aa: CASSPQGGLNEQYF
j_gene: TRBJ1-2; v_gene: TRBV6-7; CDR3aa: CASSSPDRVSGYTF
j_gene: TRBJ1-2; v_gene: TRBV6-6; CDR3aa: CASRNSRVQGAGGYTF
j_gene: TRBJ1-6; v_gene: TRBV18; CDR3aa: CASSPGHNSPLHF
j_gene: TRBJ2-1; v_gene: TRBV29-1; CDR3aa: CSVDDQTQGTGQFF
j_gene: TRBJ2-3; v_gene: TRBV5-1; CDR3aa: CASSSKTGFFTDTQYF
j_gene: TRBJ2-6; v_gene: TRBV7-2; CDR3aa: CASSKAFSGANVLTF
j_gene: TRBJ2-5; v_gene: TRBV9; CDR3aa: CASSPTAGLPQETQYF
j_gene: TRBJ1-2; v_gene: TRBV6-4; CDR3aa: CASRGTNYGYTF
j_gene: TRBJ2-1; v_gene: TRBV27; CDR3aa: CASSSPLEQFF
j_gene: TRBJ2-3; v_gene: TRBV5-6; CDR3aa: CASSLGLAFSTDTQYF
j_gene: TRBJ1-1; v_gene: TRBV5-6; CDR3aa: CASSREGGGPEAFF
j_gene: TRBJ2-3; v_gene: TRBV7-2; CDR3aa: CASSLAAGRGPDTQYF
j_gene: TRBJ2-1; v_gene: TRBV5-1; CDR3aa: CASSLWLIAGIYNEQFF
j_gene: TRBJ1-2; v_gene: TRBV14; CDR3aa: CASSQGRLYGYTF
j_gene: TRBJ2-1; v_gene: TRBV2; CDR3aa: CASKGLAGTNEQFF
j_gene: TRBJ1-6; v_gene: TRBV5-1; CDR3aa: CASSLALRGGSPLHF
j_gene: TRBJ2-1; v_gene: TRBV19; CDR3aa: CASSIDHGGTYNEQFF
j_gene: TRBJ1-2; v_gene: TRBV25-1; CDR3aa: CASSEYQGGYTF
j_gene: TRBJ2-1; v_gene: TRBV7-9; CDR3aa: CASSHGGGVVHEQFF
j_gene: TRBJ1-1; v_gene: TRBV10-1; CDR3aa: CASSESNTGLTEAFF
j_gene: TRBJ1-5; v_gene: TRBV2; CDR3aa: CASSGQRPNSNQPQHF
j_gene: TRBJ2-5; v_gene: TRBV5-4; CDR3aa: CASSPGRTSGEETQYF
j_gene: TRBJ1-1; v_gene: TRBV7-8; CDR3aa: CASKPGTAQNTEAFF
j_gene: TRBJ2-2; v_gene: TRBV7-2; CDR3aa: CASSLGTGELFF
j_gene: TRBJ2-1; v_gene: TRBV7-9; CDR3aa: CASSSGDLYNEQFF
j_gene: TRBJ1-2; v_gene: TRBV7-8; CDR3aa: CASSSPNYGYTF
j_gene: TRBJ1-3; v_gene: TRBV5-4; CDR3aa: CASSWDSTGNTIYF
j_gene: TRBJ2-5; v_gene: TRBV7-9; CDR3aa: CASSLPVGETQYF
j_gene: TRBJ2-7; v_gene: TRBV2; CDR3aa: CASIRDRGPWEQYF
j_gene: TRBJ1-4; v_gene: TRBV7-8; CDR3aa: CASSSVQGTHEKLFF
j_gene: TRBJ1-1; v_gene: TRBV4-3; CDR3aa: CASSQEVTPGEGNTEAFF
j_gene: TRBJ1-2; v_gene: TRBV6-5; CDR3aa: CASSWGQVGGYTF
j_gene: TRBJ2-3; v_gene: TRBV7-3; CDR3aa: CASSLAGQGSRDTQYF
j_gene: TRBJ1-5; v_gene: TRBV4-2; CDR3aa: CASSQEDRSSNQPQHF
j_gene: TRBJ1-2; v_gene: TRBV20-1; CDR3aa: CSARDSHGYTF
j_gene: TRBJ2-1; v_gene: TRBV9; CDR3aa: CASSVLTSGALGNEQFF
j_gene: TRBJ1-5; v_gene: TRBV7-8; CDR3aa: CASSLAAGDSNQPQHF
j_gene: TRBJ1-2; v_gene: TRBV19; CDR3aa: CASSIPGLYGYTF
j_gene: TRBJ1-5; v_gene: TRBV7-2; CDR3aa: CASSLGSPSGQPQHF
j_gene: TRBJ1-6; v_gene: TRBV11-3; CDR3aa: CARRSRGVVSPLHF
j_gene: TRBJ2-2; v_gene: TRBV7-3; CDR3aa: CASSHDRGTGELFF
j_gene: TRBJ1-3; v_gene: TRBV7-8; CDR3aa: CASSSGSRGLGNTIYF
j_gene: TRBJ1-1; v_gene: TRBV19; CDR3aa: CASSTGTGGGGQEAFF
j_gene: TRBJ2-5; v_gene: TRBV18; CDR3aa: CASSLKDRRQETQYF
j_gene: TRBJ1-4; v_gene: TRBV18; CDR3aa: CASSPSTGGNEKLFF
j_gene: TRBJ1-4; v_gene: TRBV28; CDR3aa: CASSESGTGDEKLFF
j_gene: TRBJ2-2; v_gene: TRBV14; CDR3aa: CASSQEAGTGELFF
j_gene: TRBJ1-3; v_gene: TRBV13; CDR3aa: CASSLGRQFLNTIYF
j_gene: TRBJ1-2; v_gene: TRBV6-6; CDR3aa: CASSYAGGKNYGYTF
j_gene: TRBJ2-7; v_gene: TRBV5-1; CDR3aa: CASSPERRFYEQYF
j_gene: TRBJ1-6; v_gene: TRBV10-1; CDR3aa: CASSGGTGNSPLHF
j_gene: TRBJ1-1; v_gene: TRBV10-2; CDR3aa: CATTDGDTEAFF